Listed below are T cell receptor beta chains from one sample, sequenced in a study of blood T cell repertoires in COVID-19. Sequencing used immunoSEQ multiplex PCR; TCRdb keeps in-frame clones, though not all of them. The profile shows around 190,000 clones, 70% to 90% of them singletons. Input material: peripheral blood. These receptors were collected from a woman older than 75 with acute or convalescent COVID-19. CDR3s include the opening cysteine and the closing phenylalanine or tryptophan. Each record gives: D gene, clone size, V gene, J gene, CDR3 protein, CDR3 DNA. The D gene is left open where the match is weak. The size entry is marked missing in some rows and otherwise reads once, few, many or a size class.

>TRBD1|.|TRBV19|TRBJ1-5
CASTPDRANQPQHF
TGTGCCAGTACCCCGGACAGGGCTAATCAGCCCCAGCATTTT
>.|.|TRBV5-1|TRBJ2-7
CASSQAAAYEQYF
TGCGCCTCAAGCCAGGCAGCTGCCTACGAGCAGTACTTC
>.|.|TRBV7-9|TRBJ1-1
CASSLEQGWDTEAFF
TGTGCCAGCAGCTTAGAACAGGGCTGGGACACTGAAGCTTTCTTT
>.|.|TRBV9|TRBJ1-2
CASSVVGATNYGYTF
TGTGCCAGCAGCGTAGTAGGGGCTACTAACTATGGCTACACCTTC
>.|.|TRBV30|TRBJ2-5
CAWSDRQFQETQYF
TGTGCCTGGAGTGATCGACAGTTCCAAGAGACCCAGTACTTC
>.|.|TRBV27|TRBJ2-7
CASSPLLDYGEQYF
TGTGCCAGCAGTCCGCTCCTCGACTATGGGGAGCAGTACTTC
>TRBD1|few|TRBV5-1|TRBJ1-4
CASSLGDRAVGEKLFF
TGCGCCAGCAGCTTGGGGGACAGGGCGGTAGGTGAAAAACTGTTTTTT
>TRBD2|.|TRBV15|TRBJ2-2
CATSRTSGRALNTGELFF
TGTGCCACCAGCAGGACTAGCGGGAGGGCCCTTAACACCGGGGAGCTGTTTTTT
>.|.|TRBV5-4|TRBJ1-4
CASSQQDLGGEKLFF
TGTGCCAGCAGCCAGCAAGACTTGGGCGGGGAAAAACTGTTTTTT
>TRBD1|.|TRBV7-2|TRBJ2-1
CASSSRQGYNEQFF
TGTGCCAGCAGCTCCAGACAGGGGTACAATGAGCAGTTCTTC
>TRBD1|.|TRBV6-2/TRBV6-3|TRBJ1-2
CASSRTGPNYGYTF
TGTGCCAGCAGCCGGACAGGGCCGAACTATGGCTACACCTTC
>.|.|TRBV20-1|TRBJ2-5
CSGGPKETQYF
TGCAGTGGAGGTCCTAAAGAGACCCAGTACTTC
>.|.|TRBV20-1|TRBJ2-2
CSASQPGLPKAGELFF
TGCAGTGCTAGTCAACCGGGACTGCCCAAGGCCGGGGAGCTGTTTTTT
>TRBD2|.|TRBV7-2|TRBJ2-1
CASSLDPTGTSGYNEQFF
TGTGCCAGCAGCTTAGACCCGACCGGGACTAGCGGCTACAATGAGCAGTTCTTC
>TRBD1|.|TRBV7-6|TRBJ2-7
CASSLRGQGGSEQYF
TGTGCCAGCAGCTTGAGGGGACAGGGGGGATCCGAGCAGTACTTC
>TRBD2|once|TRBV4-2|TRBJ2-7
CASSQGLAGVGYEQYF
TGTGCCAGCAGCCAGGGACTAGCGGGAGTCGGGTACGAGCAGTACTTC
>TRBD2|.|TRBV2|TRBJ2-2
CASSVRLAGATGELFF
TGTGCCAGCAGTGTACGGCTAGCGGGAGCTACCGGGGAGCTGTTTTTT
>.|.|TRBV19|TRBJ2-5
CASSMSRTKGKETQYF
TGTGCCAGTAGTATGTCCAGGACTAAGGGGAAAGAGACCCAGTACTTC
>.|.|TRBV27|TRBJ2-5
CASRPLAPRRETQYF
TGTGCCAGCAGACCCCTCGCCCCGAGGCGAGAGACCCAGTACTTC
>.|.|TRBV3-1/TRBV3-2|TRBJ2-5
CASSLAEETQYF
TGTGCCAGCAGCCTAGCGGAAGAGACCCAGTACTTC
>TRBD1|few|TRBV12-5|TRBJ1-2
CASGPPWTGRGGHYGYTF
TGTGCTAGTGGTCCTCCCTGGACAGGGCGGGGGGGGCACTATGGCTACACCTTC
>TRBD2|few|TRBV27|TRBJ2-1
CASSSAGGFYNEQFF
TGTGCCAGCAGTTCCGCGGGAGGGTTCTACAATGAGCAGTTCTTC
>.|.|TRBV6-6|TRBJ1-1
CASSYLGGTEAFF
TGTGCCAGCAGTTACTTGGGAGGGACTGAAGCTTTCTTT
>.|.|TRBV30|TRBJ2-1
CAWSVGGVINEQFF
TGTGCCTGGAGTGTAGGAGGGGTTATTAATGAGCAGTTCTTC
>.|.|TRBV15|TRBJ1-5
CATSRDLTQPQHF
TGTGCCACCAGCAGAGATCTAACCCAGCCCCAGCATTTT
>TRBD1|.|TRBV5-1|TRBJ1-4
CASSSWTGMDEKLFF
TGCGCCAGCAGCTCGTGGACAGGGATGGATGAAAAACTGTTTTTT
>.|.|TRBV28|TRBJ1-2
CASSLAGYGYTF
TGTGCCAGCAGTTTGGCAGGGTATGGCTACACCTTC
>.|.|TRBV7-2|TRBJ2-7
CASSLGGGPPYEQYF
TGTGCCAGCAGCTTAGGTGGTGGCCCTCCCTACGAGCAGTACTTC
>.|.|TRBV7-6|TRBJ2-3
CASSGGSTDTQYF
TGTGCCAGCAGCGGGGGCAGCACAGATACGCAGTATTTT
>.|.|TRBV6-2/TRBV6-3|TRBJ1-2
CASSDPGYGYTF
TGTGCCAGCAGTGACCCGGGATATGGCTACACCTTC
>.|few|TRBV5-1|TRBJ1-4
CASSSTGDEKLFF
TGCGCCAGCAGCTCTACAGGAGATGAAAAACTGTTTTTT
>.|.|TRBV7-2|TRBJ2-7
CASSFPQEVIGLPTFEQYF
TGTGCCAGCAGCTTTCCTCAGGAGGTTATAGGACTACCGACCTTCGAGCAGTACTTC
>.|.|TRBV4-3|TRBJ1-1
CASSLDPRAGAGEAFF
TGCGCCAGCAGCCTCGACCCTCGAGCAGGGGCCGGGGAGGCTTTCTTT
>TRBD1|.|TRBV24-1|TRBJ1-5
CATSARQGGQPQHF
TGTGCCACCAGTGCGAGACAGGGAGGTCAGCCCCAGCATTTT
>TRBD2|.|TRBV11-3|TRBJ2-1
CASSLSGRAKTDEQFF
TGTGCCAGCAGCTTAAGCGGGAGGGCCAAGACCGATGAGCAGTTCTTC
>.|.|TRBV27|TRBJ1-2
CASRPYRADYGYTF
TGTGCCAGCAGACCCTACAGGGCTGACTATGGCTACACCTTC
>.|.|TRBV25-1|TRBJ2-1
CATTWGQNEQFF
TGTGCCACCACCTGGGGACAAAATGAGCAGTTCTTC
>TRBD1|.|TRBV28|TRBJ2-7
CASSSTGGAYEQYF
TGTGCCAGCAGCTCAACAGGGGGTGCCTACGAGCAGTACTTC
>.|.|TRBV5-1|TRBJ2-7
CASSQTESSYEQYF
TGCGCCAGCAGCCAAACAGAGAGCTCCTACGAGCAGTACTTC
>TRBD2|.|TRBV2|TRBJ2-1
CASRREASGRVHEQFF
TGTGCCAGCAGGAGGGAAGCTAGCGGGAGGGTACATGAGCAGTTCTTC
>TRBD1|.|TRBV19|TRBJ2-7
CASSPNLRQGQRGEQYF
TGTGCCAGTAGTCCCAACCTCCGACAGGGTCAACGAGGTGAGCAGTACTTC
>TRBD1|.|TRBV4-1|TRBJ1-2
CASSQRGTESLRGYTF
TGCGCCAGCAGCCAAAGGGGGACAGAATCCCTCCGTGGCTACACCTTC
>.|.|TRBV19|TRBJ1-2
CASSISLRGAFGYTF
TGTGCCAGTAGTATTTCATTACGGGGGGCGTTCGGCTACACCTTC
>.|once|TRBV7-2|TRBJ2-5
CASSLRGLFETQYF
TGTGCCAGCAGCTTAAGGGGACTTTTCGAGACCCAGTACTTC
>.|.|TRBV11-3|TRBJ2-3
CASSQGRDTQYF
TGTGCCAGCAGCCAGGGGAGAGATACGCAGTATTTT
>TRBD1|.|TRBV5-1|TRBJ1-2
CASSLGSGQNYGYTF
TGCGCCAGCAGCCTTGGGTCGGGACAGAACTATGGCTACACCTTC
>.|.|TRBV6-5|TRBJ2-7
CASRVPGLDSYEQYF
TGTGCCAGCAGAGTCCCGGGACTGGACTCCTACGAGCAGTACTTC
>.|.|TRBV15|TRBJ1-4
CATSRGVGGNEKLFF
TGTGCCACCAGCAGAGGGGTGGGGGGGAATGAAAAACTGTTTTTT
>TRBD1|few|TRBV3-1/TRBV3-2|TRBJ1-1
CASSPTGGNTEAFF
TGTGCCAGCAGCCCCACAGGGGGAAACACTGAAGCTTTCTTT
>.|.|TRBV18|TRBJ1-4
CASSQDQVLEKLFF
TGTGCCAGCTCACAAGATCAGGTACTTGAAAAACTGTTTTTT
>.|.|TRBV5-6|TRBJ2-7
CASSSPTGLSSYEQYF
TGTGCCAGCAGCTCTCCGACAGGATTAAGCTCCTACGAGCAGTACTTC
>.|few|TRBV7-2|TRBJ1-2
CASSLWEQDYGYTF
TGTGCCAGCAGCTTATGGGAACAGGACTATGGCTACACCTTC